Reported below is one T cell receptor beta chain. The sample originates from a study of blood T cells in healthy people across ages. A second PCR, run for roughly 7 to 11 cycles, used a sample-barcoded 5' primer plus a J-beta primer mix. Each of the cDNA molecules was tagged by a template-switch adaptor with 12 random nucleotides. Per sample, CDR3-containing paired-end reads numbered at least 2.5 million. TCRdb re-analysed the 5' RACE reads in MiXCR, keeping a single row per CDR3 protein. The sample includes 1.4 million to 1.5 million distinct CDR3 sequences, around 39% of them seen just once. Each donor's blood draw was 7.5 to 10 milliliters of peripheral blood. V lost 3 bases to trimming and J lost 0 bases, with 21 bases between them. The germline V gene encodes CDR1 DFQATT and CDR2 SNEGSKA (reference sequence). The CDR3 is 18 amino acids.

The V and J genes are TRBV20-1 and TRBJ2-1; the D gene is possibly TRBD2 (7 bases). The source is a woman between 18 and 29 years old in good health. Input material: blood. The CDR3 region is CSARMGTGGQSSYNEQFF. CDR3 coding DNA: TGCAGTGCTAGGATGGGGACCGGGGGGCAAAGCTCCTACAATGAGCAGTTCTTC.